Presented here are 7 T cell receptor beta chains from one specimen sequenced in a study of cytomegalovirus exposure and HLA in healthy donors. Use of 60 Vbeta and 13 Jbeta primers characterized the PCR. Sequencing was performed with immunoSEQ multiplex PCR; in TCRdb, only in-frame clones are kept and a portion is missing. This table has 150,000 to 200,000 clones, approximately 80% appearing once. The sequenced sample was PBMCs. These TCRs come from a man between 18 and 29 years old in good health and CMV-seronegative.

This chain uses TRBV19 with TRBJ2-2; possible D gene TRBD1, 6 bases. Trimming stripped 6 bases from V and 4 bases from J, with 15 bases between. In germline, CDR1 is LNHDA, CDR2 SQIVND (reference sequence). This CDR3 is built from 15 residues. The CDR3, as DNA: TGTGCCAGTAGGGGGACAACGGGGCCCACCGGGGAGCTGTTTTTT. Translation: CASRGTTGPTGELFF.

This clone has a handful of counts. The V gene is TRBV28, the J gene TRBJ1-2; D is perhaps TRBD1 (5 bases). Trimming took off 4 bases at V and 0 bases at J, with 15 bases between the two ends. Looked up from germline, CDR1 is MDHEN and CDR2 is SYDVKM. The CDR3 length is 16 residues. CDR3 amino acids: CASSSPGYGANYGYTF. CDR3 sequence (DNA): TGTGCCAGCAGTTCCCCAGGGTATGGAGCTAACTATGGCTACACCTTC.

The V gene is TRBV18, the J gene TRBJ2-1; TRBD1 is a possible D gene (6 bases). V lost 4 bases and J lost 8, with 12 bases in between. There are 13 residues in the CDR3. The germline V gene encodes CDR1 KGHSH and CDR2 LQKENI. This CDR3 is CASSLTRGDEQFF. The CDR3 DNA follows: TGTGCCAGCTCACTGACCAGGGGCGATGAGCAGTTCTTC. Looking up the rest from reference TRBV18 and TRBJ2-1 gives the full variable domain: NAGVMQNPRHLVRRRGQEARLRCSPMKGHSHVYWYRQLPEEGLKFMVYLQKENIIDESGMPKERFSAEFPKEGPSILRIQQVVRGDSAAYFCASSLTRGDEQFFGPGTRLTVL.

V usage is TRBV19 and J usage is TRBJ2-7, with D perhaps matching TRBD2 (6 bases). Per germline, CDR1 LNHDA and CDR2 SQIVND (reference sequence). The CDR3 sequence is 15 residues long. V was pared by 7 bases and J by 2 bases, with 18 bases between. For the CDR3, the DNA is TGTGCCAGTAATTCCCATACGGGAGAGGCCTACGAGCAGTACTTC. Protein product: CASNSHTGEAYEQYF.

This clone was observed a single time. The chain joins TRBV6-5 to TRBJ2-7, with a possible D match to TRBD1 (5 bases). Trimming pared 7 bases from V and 5 bases from J, leaving 15 bases between. In germline, CDR1 is MNHEY, CDR2 SVGAGI. The CDR3 totals 13 residues. In nucleotides, the CDR3 is TGTGCCAGCACCAGTCAGGGTCTCCACGAGCAGTACTTC. Protein product: CASTSQGLHEQYF.

This clone appeared a single time. The gene calls are TRBV9 and TRBJ2-3; 10 nucleotides align to TRBD2. J gave up 1 base and V 2 bases, and 4 bases lay outside the gene matches. CDR3 length equals 16 residues. Germline CDR1 is SGDLS and CDR2 is YYNGEE. Here the CDR3 DNA reads TGTGCCAGCAGCGTGGGGACTAGCGCGGGCACAGATACGCAGTATTTT. Residues: CASSVGTSAGTDTQYF.

The chain is built from TRBV7-3 and TRBJ1-6, with D possibly TRBD1 on 5 matching bases. Germline V gives CDR1 SGHTA, CDR2 FQGTGA. The CDR3 is made up of 13 amino acids. Trimming pared 6 bases from V and 11 bases from J, leaving 14 bases between. CDR3 protein: CASSSTGETPLHF. CDR3 bases: TGTGCCAGCAGTTCAACAGGCGAGACACCCCTCCACTTT. The full variable domain, with the rest looked up from reference TRBV7-3 and TRBJ1-6, is GAGVSQTPSNKVTEKGKYVELRCDPISGHTALYWYRQSLGQGPEFLIYFQGTGAADDSGLPNDRFFAVRPEGSVSTLKIQRTERGDSAVYLCASSSTGETPLHFGNGTRLTVT.